This TCR beta chain derives from a study of radiation and T cells in renal cell carcinoma. Study outcomes and limitations: Top tumor clonotypes rose in blood 2 weeks post-radiation, then contracted.

Method: immunoSEQ multiplex PCR; TCRdb's copy keeps in-frame clones and lacks some. Of about 130,000 clones detected, approximately 80% appear once; the ten largest clones hold approximately 3%. Germline V gene lookup returns CDR1 SGHRS and CDR2 YFSETQ. V lost 0 bases and J 2 bases, leaving 12 bases between the germline ends. The CDR3 contains 16 residues. Noted time point: baseline pretreatment blood. Treatment in this sample: 15 Gy SBRT to primary tumor, nephrectomy 4 weeks later. After SBRT, blood was collected at 2 and 4 weeks, plus baseline. This renal cell carcinoma was of the clear cell type. A remark on this clone: Its specificity is unknown.

This chain joins TRBV5-1 and TRBJ2-1; a weak D match, TRBD2 (6 bases). This clonotype was obtained from a woman in her sixties or seventies with renal cell carcinoma. Sequencing used blood, obtained from a patient whose treatment included radiotherapy and nephrectomy. The CDR3 is CASSLGGTVTYNEQFF. The CDR3 DNA sequence: TGCGCCAGCAGCTTGGGAGGGACTGTCACCTACAATGAGCAGTTCTTC.